This T cell receptor (beta chain) was obtained from a study of PD-L1 blockade in urothelial cancer. CDR3 length equals 14 residues. V was pared by 5 bases and J by 6 bases, with 16 bases between. By means of amplified housekeeping genes, FFPE tumor DNA was quantified. Some clones are missing from TCRdb's copy, which holds only in-frame ones; the method was immunoSEQ multiplex PCR. The sample holds around 40,000 clones, about a third seen once. The chain links TRBV23-1 to TRBJ1-2, with a tentative D call TRBD1 (5 bases). TRBV23-1 is an ORF; its function is uncertain. The sequenced sample was tumor tissue, obtained before atezolizumab (anti-PD-L1) treatment. The receptor comes from a man aged 60 to 69 with urothelial cancer. The CDR3 here is CASSAPLGEHGYTF. As DNA, the CDR3 is TGCGCCAGCAGTGCCCCCTTGGGGGAGCATGGCTACACCTTC.